These 8 T cell receptor beta chains were all obtained from the same sample, sequenced in a study of post-analysis software for immune sequencing data. Study outcomes and limitations: A few TRBV segments were significantly more frequent in patients than in controls. TRBV5-6, TRBV5-1 and TRBV20-1 were among these segments.

Antigens for these TCRs are unknown. Each TCR beta cDNA library carried unique molecular identifiers. TCRdb reanalysed the PCR reads using MiXCR and keeps one entry per CDR3 protein. The sample has about 400,000 distinct CDR3 sequences; 30% to 45% are singletons. Sequencing used blood. Every receptor here comes from a girl aged 5 to 17 with multiple sclerosis.

This clonotype has ten or more counts. The V gene is TRBV7-2, the J gene TRBJ2-1, with TRBD1 identical over 7 bases. The CDR3 loop spans 15 amino acids. V shed 5 bases, J shed 9 bases, and the junction held 13 bases outside the gene matches. Germline CDR1 SGHTA, CDR2 FQGNSA. The CDR3 loop reads CASSPQPGQPVEQFF. The CDR3 DNA reads TGTGCCAGCAGCCCGCAACCGGGACAGCCCGTTGAGCAGTTCTTC.

V usage is TRBV24-1 and J usage is TRBJ2-2; a possible D gene is TRBD1 (6 bases). The CDR3 is 15 amino acids. The germline V gene has CDR1 KGHDR and CDR2 SFDVKD. V was pared by 12 bases and J by 7 bases, with 23 bases between. In nucleotides, the CDR3 is TGTGCCTCCGGCGCCAGGGGAACACGTGACGGGGAGCTGTTTTTT. This encodes CASGARGTRDGELFF.

CDR3 region: CASRAPSGLAKNIQYF. The CDR3 DNA is TGTGCCAGCAGGGCCCCCTCAGGTCTAGCCAAAAACATTCAGTACTTC. The chain has TRBV12-3 or TRBV12-4 and TRBJ2-4; no firm D call. The CDR3 runs 16 residues. V was trimmed by 6 bases and J by 0 bases, leaving 15 bases between them.

V is TRBV28 and J is TRBJ2-7; D is possibly TRBD1 (5 bases). The J call is in doubt because the DNA end fits TRBJ2-5 better. The CDR3 contains 17 residues. The germline V gene has CDR1 MDHEN and CDR2 SYDVKM. The chain's CDR3 is CASSFYSSARAPETQYF. The DNA of the CDR3 is TGTGCCAGCAGTTTCTACTCAAGTGCCAGGGCACCAGAGACCCAGTACTTC.

This chain uses TRBV29-1 with TRBJ1-1, with TRBD1 matching 7 bases. The CDR3 consists of 13 residues. The V segment lost 6 bases and the J segment 8 bases; nucleotides outside the gene matches: 12. From germline, CDR1 is SQVTM and CDR2 ANQGSEA. CDR3 in DNA: TGCAGCGTCGAAAAAACCAGGGGGGGCGAAGCTTTCTTT. Residues: CSVEKTRGGEAFF. The variable domain in full, with the rest retrieved from reference TRBV29-1 and TRBJ1-1, is SAVISQKPSRDICQRGTSLTIQCQVDSQVTMMFWYRQQPGQSLTLIATANQGSEATYESGFVIDKFPISRPNLTFSTLTVSNMSPEDSSIYLCSVEKTRGGEAFFGQGTRLTVV.

This clonotype was counted only a few times. CDR3: CASSTGPYGYTF. The CDR3 bases are TGTGCCAGCAGCACAGGGCCCTATGGCTACACCTTC. The V call is TRBV7-9, the J call TRBJ1-2; perhaps TRBD1 as D (6 bases). V dropped 5 bases and J dropped 4 bases, with 8 bases sitting between them. The V gene's germline CDR1 is SEHNR and CDR2 FQNEAQ (reference sequence). The length of the CDR3 is 12 residues.

The chain joins TRBV7-9 to TRBJ1-4; D perhaps matches TRBD1 (6 bases). The CDR3 totals 13 residues. V dropped 8 bases and J dropped 5 bases, with 12 bases sitting between them. CDR1 and CDR2 from the germline V gene are SEHNR and FQNEAQ (reference sequence). Here the CDR3 reads CASATGSNEKLFF. CDR3 bases: TGTGCCAGCGCGACAGGCTCGAATGAAAAACTGTTTTTT.

This clonotype was seen only a few times. V is TRBV28 and J is TRBJ2-3, with 9 bases lining up with TRBD1. This CDR3 spans 13 amino acids. Germline V gene data show CDR1 as MDHEN and CDR2 as SYDVKM. V lost 9 bases to trimming and J lost 3 bases; unmatched junction nucleotides: 4. The CDR3 spells CASLTGGTDTQYF. CDR3 sequence (DNA): TGTGCCAGTTTGACAGGGGGGACAGATACGCAGTATTTT.